A selection of T cell receptor beta chains follows, all from one sample in a study of cytotoxic CD8 clonotypes in ibrutinib-treated CLL. TCRdb's table, derived via immunoSEQ multiplex PCR, lists solely in-frame clones and lacks some. The table lists just under 70,000 clones, roughly two thirds of them singletons. The material was PBMCs, obtained after 12 months of ibrutinib treatment. The receptors were gathered from a human donor with chronic lymphocytic leukemia. Each CDR3 is given without its conserved first and last residue.

>TRBJ1-5|TRBV10-1
ASSYSSNQPQH
>TRBJ2-5|TRBV7-6
ASSIGTNQETQY
>TRBJ1-1|TRBV6-4
ASSDGGMNTEAF
>TRBJ2-7|TRBV7-9
ASMDRNNEQY
>TRBJ2-1|TRBV9
ASSVVPGGWDEQF
>TRBJ1-1|TRBV7-2
ASSLGGQGNTEAF
>TRBJ2-7|TRBV29-1
SVFVGTGNEQY
>TRBJ2-3|TRBV7-9
ASSKPISTTSDTQY
>TRBJ2-3|TRBV5-4
ASSFHDTDTQY
>TRBJ1-3|TRBV4-3
ASSQDHGRSGNTIY
>TRBJ1-4|TRBV28
ASTPSGTGPEKLF
>TRBJ1-3|TRBV25-1
ASSLGTGGSSGNTIY
>TRBJ1-2|TRBV4-1
ASSQGRANYGYT
>TRBJ1-1|TRBV30
AWIGTGGQSEAF
>TRBJ2-7|TRBV10-2
ASKREGGTGEQY
>TRBJ1-1|TRBV27
ASSPGQTLNTEAF
>TRBJ2-7|TRBV6-1
ASSVQRIEQY
>TRBJ2-5|TRBV2
ASSQDRAAGETQY
>TRBJ1-1|TRBV7-2
ASSSGDNFNTEAF
>TRBJ2-3|TRBV5-1
ASSPRTTIGYDTQY
>TRBJ1-6|TRBV4-1
ASSQDWDRADYNSPLH
>TRBJ2-5|TRBV9
ASSATSGGGETQY
>TRBJ2-1|TRBV5-4
ASSAGAGDNNEQF
>TRBJ1-2|TRBV5-1
ASSLEEANYGYT
>TRBJ2-7|TRBV6-5
ASSYSAAQGVNEQY
>TRBJ1-1|TRBV15
ATSRTESEAF
>TRBJ1-1|TRBV7-9
ASSPSALGTTEAF
>TRBJ2-5|TRBV6-1
ASSEESAQETQY
>TRBJ1-1|TRBV5-5
ASSFGTSNTEAF
>TRBJ2-3|TRBV18
ASSPLGVDTQY
>TRBJ1-1|TRBV9
ASSVEGGNTEAF
>TRBJ2-2|TRBV7-3
ASSLKPGELF
>TRBJ2-1|TRBV2
ASSLTISLNEQF
>TRBJ2-2|TRBV27
ASKMLDRGHTGELF
>TRBJ2-1|TRBV10-3
AIRAGTSGSSSYNEQF
>TRBJ1-6|TRBV27
ASSPQVDNSPLH
>TRBJ2-5|TRBV6-5
ASRETAGGGTQY
>TRBJ2-7|TRBV27
ASSLRTGYSYEQY
>TRBJ1-2|TRBV6-5
ASSYLPGQLRYGYT
>TRBJ2-1|TRBV27
ASSSRQGSDRNEQF
>TRBJ2-1|TRBV9
ASSAPSGTGLSSSYNEQF
>TRBJ2-3|TRBV5-4
ASSLPQFGTQY
>TRBJ1-6|TRBV7-6
ASSLNRGHSNSPLH
>TRBJ1-1|TRBV7-3
ASSSGLGTEAF
>TRBJ2-7|TRBV9
ASSVEQGTWQY
>TRBJ2-2|TRBV7-7
ASSRGGDTGELF
>TRBJ2-5|TRBV5-6
ASSLGGLGQETQY
>TRBJ1-6|TRBV5-3
ARSLARFSPLH
>TRBJ2-7|TRBV10-3
AISESTNGIYEQY
>TRBJ2-1|TRBV6-1
ASSRTGRGGNEQF